One T cell receptor (beta chain) is described in this entry. Its antigen is currently unknown. TEMRA cells underwent FACS enrichment and CD8+ and CD4+ T cells underwent negative isolation. This specimen comes from a study of CD8 T cells in Susac syndrome. Study-level findings and limits: Only a relatively small number of individuals were included in the TCR sequencing and HLA analysis.

RNA in amounts of roughly 0.5 to 1 ug was reverse transcribed with random hexamers. It was immunoSEQ multiplex PCR that amplified TCR beta CDR3 across 54 Vbeta and 13 Jbeta. TCRdb used MiXCR to reprocess the immunoSEQ multiplex PCR reads, holding one entry per CDR3 protein. The table has 400,000 to 550,000 distinct CDR3 sequences, more than 70% seen once. The sequence derives from a human donor with multiple sclerosis. The sample comprised CD8+ T cells from PBMCs.

As DNA, the CDR3 is TGTGCCAGCAGCTCGGCTAGCGGGACTAACACCGGGGAGCTGTTTTTT. Translated, it gives CASSSASGTNTGELFF. The chain employs TRBV11-2 and TRBJ2-2; 9 nucleotides line up with TRBD2. The CDR3 loop spans 16 amino acids. The V gene's germline CDR1 is SGHAT and CDR2 FQNNGV. The V gene end was trimmed by 4 bases and the J gene end by 2 bases; junction bases not matched to a gene: 5. Drawing the rest from reference TRBV11-2 and TRBJ2-2, the complete variable domain is EAGVAQSPRYKIIEKRQSVAFWCNPISGHATLYWYQQILGQGPKLLIQFQNNGVVDDSQLPKDRFSAERLKGVDSTLKIQPAKLEDSAVYLCASSSASGTNTGELFFGEGSRLTVL.